Following are 22 T cell receptor beta chains from one sample sequenced in a study of CD8 T cells in Susac syndrome. Reverse transcription of about 0.5 to 1 ug RNA used random hexamers. TCRdb recomputed calls from the immunoSEQ multiplex PCR reads with MiXCR, one row per CDR3 protein. The table lists roughly 180,000 distinct CDR3 sequences, over 85% of them singletons. Sequenced material: CD4+ T cells from PBMCs. Receptors originate from a human donor in good health.

The chain employs TRBV7-9 and TRBJ2-5, with TRBD2 identical over 12 bases. Germline CDR1 reads SEHNR; CDR2 reads FQNEAQ (reference sequence). Trimming at V came to 6 bases and at J to 5 bases, leaving 7 bases not matched to a gene. The CDR3 contains 15 residues. The CDR3 DNA sequence: TGTGCCAGCAGTCGAGGACTAGCGGGATATGAGACCCAGTACTTC. Its protein product is CASSRGLAGYETQYF.

The gene calls are TRBV15 and TRBJ2-1; no clear D gene. The CDR3 length is 13 residues. Germline V CDR1 and CDR2: LNHNV, YYDKDF (reference sequence). Trimming shortened V by 3 bases and J by 9 bases, and 12 bases separated the two germline ends. The CDR3 DNA reads as TGTGCCACCAGCAGCGCTGACTTGGTTGAGCAGTTCTTC. This encodes CATSSADLVEQFF.

This clonotype has just a few counts. The rearrangement uses TRBV29-1 and TRBJ2-1; a weak D match, TRBD2 (5 bases). Germline V gene data show CDR1 as SQVTM and CDR2 as ANQGSEA. V shed 4 bases and J shed 7 bases, with 8 bases lying between them. This CDR3 spans 11 amino acids. The CDR3 loop reads CSVARDNEQFF. The DNA for the CDR3 is TGCAGCGTTGCCCGGGATAATGAGCAGTTCTTC.

The rearrangement joins TRBV3-1 to TRBJ2-2; a possible D gene is TRBD2 (7 bases). Germline CDR1 reads LGHDT; CDR2 reads YNNKEL (reference sequence). The CDR3 contains 14 residues. V lost 3 bases and J 6 bases, leaving 11 bases between the germline ends. The CDR3 loop is CASSHPGGAGELFF. The CDR3 coding sequence is TGTGCCAGCAGCCACCCGGGGGGCGCCGGGGAGCTGTTTTTT.

The chain has TRBV28 and TRBJ2-5, with D possibly being TRBD2 (5 bases). V dropped 2 bases and J dropped 6 bases, with 25 bases sitting between them. The germline gives CDR1 MDHEN, CDR2 SYDVKM. The CDR3 length is 18 residues. The CDR3 DNA sequence: TGTGCCAGCAGTTTACAGGTCGGAGGCCGTAGTTCATGGAAGACCCAGTACTTC. Protein product: CASSLQVGGRSSWKTQYF.

The rearrangement links TRBV29-1 to TRBJ2-7; 7 nucleotides align to TRBD1. V trimming: 4 bases; J trimming: 3 bases; junction bases outside the gene matches: 6. CDR1 is SQVTM, CDR2 ANQGSEA, per germline. This CDR3 is 13 amino acids long. CDR3 region: CSVVSAGGYEQYF. Written as DNA, the CDR3 is TGCAGCGTTGTGTCGGCAGGGGGCTACGAGCAGTACTTC.

The chain uses TRBV15 and TRBJ2-7; TRBD2 might be the D (6 bases). Between the trimmed V and J ends, which lost 3 bases and 4 bases, there was a span of 7 bases. Germline V gives CDR1 LNHNV, CDR2 YYDKDF (reference sequence). The CDR3 runs 12 residues. CDR3: CATSREGYEQYF. The CDR3 nucleotides read TGTGCCACCAGCAGGGAGGGTTACGAGCAGTACTTC.

In this sample, this clonotype turned up once. The chain couples TRBV28 to TRBJ2-7; D possibly corresponds to TRBD2 (5 bases). The germline V gene has CDR1 MDHEN and CDR2 SYDVKM. The CDR3 is made up of 13 amino acids. V shed 3 bases and J shed 5 bases, with 11 bases lying between them. This CDR3 reads CASSLRATDEQYF. In DNA form, the CDR3 reads TGTGCCAGCAGTTTGAGGGCCACGGACGAGCAGTACTTC. The full variable domain, completed using reference TRBV28 and TRBJ2-7, is DVKVTQSSRYLVKRTGEKVFLECVQDMDHENMFWYRQDPGLGLRLIYFSYDVKMKEKGDIPEGYSVSREKKERFSLILESASTNQTSMYLCASSLRATDEQYFGPGTRLTVT.

This rearrangement joins TRBV7-2 to TRBJ2-7; no definite D call. Trimming stripped 5 bases from V and 3 bases from J, with 14 bases between. From germline, CDR1 is SGHTA and CDR2 FQGNSA. The CDR3 loop spans 14 amino acids. CDR3 residues: CASSPVGTDYEQYF. The CDR3 DNA follows: TGTGCCAGCAGCCCTGTAGGCACCGACTACGAGCAGTACTTC.

This chain links TRBV30 with TRBJ1-1; perhaps TRBD1 as D (6 bases). The CDR3 spans 10 residues. V was cut by 4 bases and J by 10 bases, with 10 bases left in between. The germline V gene has CDR1 GTSNPN and CDR2 SVGIG (reference sequence). Here the CDR3 DNA reads TGTGCCTGGACCAGCAGGGGAGCTTTCTTT. It yields the protein CAWTSRGAFF.

This rearrangement joins TRBV6-2 or TRBV6-3 to TRBJ2-1; 7 bases match TRBD2. CDR3 length: 14 residues. CDR1 is MNHEY and CDR2 is SVGEGT in the germline V gene. V dropped 0 bases and J dropped 8; count of bases not matched to a gene: 4. CDR3 region: CASSYSSTSHEQFF. The CDR3 region has the DNA TGTGCCAGCAGTTACTCCTCGACTAGCCATGAGCAGTTCTTC.

The V gene is TRBV18, the J gene TRBJ2-5; TRBD2 agrees at 7 bases. The CDR3 has 13 residues. V was clipped by 8 bases and J by 2 bases; unmatched bases: 5. Germline CDR1 KGHSH, CDR2 LQKENI. The CDR3 spells CASTASGQETQYF. CDR3 DNA sequence: TGTGCCAGCACCGCTAGCGGACAAGAGACCCAGTACTTC. Variable domain in full (rest from reference TRBV18 and TRBJ2-5): NAGVMQNPRHLVRRRGQEARLRCSPMKGHSHVYWYRQLPEEGLKFMVYLQKENIIDESGMPKERFSAEFPKEGPSILRIQQVVRGDSAAYFCASTASGQETQYFGPGTRLLVL.

This chain connects TRBV27 to TRBJ2-7; D may be TRBD2 (5 bases). This CDR3 has 14 residues. The V gene lost 8 bases and the J gene lost 3 bases, with 17 bases spanning the gap. Germline CDR1 is MNHEY and CDR2 is SMNVEV (reference sequence). The CDR3 reads CASVGETTGYEQYF. In DNA form, the CDR3 reads TGTGCCAGCGTCGGGGAGACCACCGGCTACGAGCAGTACTTC.

V is TRBV7-9 and J is TRBJ1-3; 12 nucleotides match TRBD1. CDR3 length: 16 residues. Germline CDR1 and CDR2: SEHNR and FQNEAQ (reference sequence). The V gene end was trimmed by 0 bases and the J gene end by 5 bases; junction bases not matched to a gene: 2. CDR3 region: CASSLAGTGGRNTIYF. In DNA, the CDR3 is TGTGCCAGCAGCTTAGCAGGGACAGGGGGCCGAAACACCATATATTTT.

This clonotype was recorded once. The chain combines TRBV13 with TRBJ1-2, with TRBD1 matching over 7 bases. The CDR3 covers 14 residues. The junction had 7 bases not matched to a gene; V was cut back by 5 bases and J by 4 bases. Germline lookup yields CDR1 PRHDT and CDR2 FYEKMQ (reference sequence). CDR3 bases: TGTGCCAGCAGCCACAGTCAGGGGGTCTATGGCTACACCTTC. It is translated as CASSHSQGVYGYTF.

The chain employs TRBV30 and TRBJ1-2; no reliable D call. The CDR3 covers 14 residues. CDR1 and CDR2 from the germline V gene are GTSNPN and SVGIG (reference sequence). With 0 bases removed from V and 2 bases from J, the gap between germline ends came to 10 bases. The CDR3 is CAWSVQLTNYGYTF. CDR3 DNA sequence: TGTGCCTGGAGTGTACAGCTTACGAACTATGGCTACACCTTC.

The CDR3 is CASSQRRGEQFF. As DNA, the CDR3 is TGCGCCAGCAGCCAAAGGAGGGGTGAGCAGTTCTTC. This chain joins TRBV4-3 and TRBJ2-1, with D possibly being TRBD2 (6 bases). V gave up 2 bases and J gave up 9 bases, with 8 bases separating them. CDR3 length: 12 amino acids. Germline assignment: CDR1 LGHNA and CDR2 YSLEER.

The V gene is TRBV3-1, the J gene TRBJ2-5, with D hard to call. The ends were cut back, 3 bases at V and 4 bases at J, with 9 bases in the middle. Germline V gene sequence: CDR1 LGHDT, CDR2 YNNKEL (reference sequence). The CDR3 runs to 13 residues. In DNA, the CDR3 is TGTGCCAGCAGCCATGCTACGGCAGAGACCCAGTACTTC. Its protein product is CASSHATAETQYF.

The rearrangement joins TRBV30 to TRBJ2-1; 7 nucleotides agree with TRBD2. CDR3 length: 14 residues. CDR1 and CDR2 from the germline V gene are GTSNPN and SVGIG (reference sequence). The junction had 6 bases not matched to a gene; V was cut back by 2 bases and J by 5 bases. The CDR3 region is CAWSLGLRNNEQFF. In DNA, the CDR3 is TGTGCCTGGAGTTTGGGACTAAGAAACAATGAGCAGTTCTTC.

This chain uses TRBV5-6 with TRBJ2-5; 11 positions agree with TRBD2. The length of the CDR3 is 16 residues. Germline CDR1 SGHDT, CDR2 YYEEEE. V was clipped by 2 bases and J by 1 base; unmatched bases: 4. The CDR3 DNA reads as TGTGCCAGCAGCTTAAATAGCGGGAGGGTCCAAGAGACCCAGTACTTC. Amino acid sequence: CASSLNSGRVQETQYF.

The chain is built from TRBV29-1 and TRBJ1-1, with D unresolved. The length of the CDR3 is 10 residues. Germline CDR1 SQVTM, CDR2 ANQGSEA. Deletions cut 3 bases from V and 5 bases from J, with 4 bases between. CDR3 amino acids: CSVDETEAFF. In DNA, the CDR3 is TGCAGCGTTGATGAAACTGAAGCTTTCTTT.

A single count supports this clonotype. V is TRBV27 and J is TRBJ2-1; D gene uncertain. Trimming left V 5 bases short and J 14 bases short, with 19 bases between. There are 13 residues in the CDR3. Germline V lookup: CDR1 MNHEY, CDR2 SMNVEV (reference sequence). The CDR3 region has the DNA TGTGCCAGCAGTCCCAACCCTCCCCGAAGCGAGTTCTTC. Its protein is CASSPNPPRSEFF.